These 21 T cell receptor beta chains came from one sample sequenced in a study of CD8+ T cells in alopecia areata. Using CD4, CD8alpha, NKG2D, NKG2ACE and other markers, pooled cutaneous lymph node cells were sorted. RNA, once extracted, was reverse transcribed into cDNA for use as the sequencing template. Clones were sequenced by immunoSEQ multiplex PCR, and TCRdb holds only the in-frame ones, with some missing. The specimen has approximately 280,000 clones, none found just once. Sequencing was carried out using CD4+ T cells sorted from a lymph node. These receptors were taken from a C3H/HeJ mouse with alopecia areata. Strain haplotype at MHC: H2-k.

A few counts support this clone. Genes here carry mouse names. With the read ending 4 residues before the CDR3 end, the germline J gene is used to fill in that end. This sequence joins TRBV5 and TRBJ1-2, with 7 bases aligning to TRBD1. V was pared by 3 bases and J by 2 bases, with 3 bases of the junction left unmatched. Looked up from germline, CDR1 is LGHNA and CDR2 is YNLKQL (reference sequence). The CDR3 has 14 amino acids. CDR3 loop: CASSHTGANSDYTF. The sequenced part of the CDR3 DNA is TGTGCCAGCAGCCACACAGGGGCGAACTCC.

The table lists this clone with a few counts. The listed genes are named as in mouse. The CDR3 is cut off 4 residues early in the read; its end comes from the germline J gene. V and J are TRBV19 and TRBJ1-1, with D perhaps TRBD1 (5 bases). V lost 4 bases, J lost 3 bases, and 7 bases lay in between. The CDR3 is 12 residues long. Germline CDR1 reads FNHDT; CDR2 reads SITEND (reference sequence). Partial CDR3 DNA: TGTGCCAGCAGTTGGGGGGACACA. Translated: CASSWGDT. From start to end, the CDR3 is CASSWGDTEVFF.

With regard to this clone: Gene names are mouse gene names. The sequenced fragment ends 4 residues before the CDR3 boundary, so the rest is inferred from the germline J gene. The identical CDR3 is also encoded by other nucleotide sequences in the sample. J is TRBJ2-5 and V is TRBV1; 8 nucleotides match TRBD2. CDR1 is NSQYPW, CDR2 LRSPGD, per germline (reference sequence). The CDR3 sequence is 17 residues long. With 0 bases clipped from V and 2 bases from J, the junction kept 7 bases outside the gene matches. The sequenced CDR3 bases are TGCACCTGCAGTGCAGATCCCCCCGGGGGGGCCCAAGAC. Its translation is CTCSADPPGGAQD. In full, the CDR3 is CTCSADPPGGAQDTQYF.

This clone was seen a handful of times. Genes and germline come from the mouse. This CDR3 reads CAIWGGSAETLYF. The CDR3 bases that were read are TGTGCCATCTGGGGGGGGAGTGCAGAA. V and J are TRBV19 and TRBJ2-3; TRBD2 matches 9 bases. Read sequence stops 4 residues before the CDR3 end, and the germline J gene provides the missing end. Germline loops: CDR1 FNHDT, CDR2 SITEND (reference sequence). J gave up 0 bases and V 9 bases, and 2 bases lay outside the gene matches. This CDR3 comprises 13 residues. The variable domain in full, completed from reference TRBV19 and TRBJ2-3, reads GGIITQTPKFLIGQEGQKLTLKCQQNFNHDTMYWYRQDSGKGLRLIYYSITENDLQKGDLSEGYDASREKKSSFSLTVTSAQKNEMAVFLCAIWGGSAETLYFGSGTRLTVL.

This clone was seen only a few times. Germline and genes: mouse. The sequence runs out 4 residues before the end of the CDR3; the remainder is reconstructed from the germline J gene. The sample holds other DNA sequences that translate to the same CDR3. V is TRBV19 and J is TRBJ2-3, with a weak D call TRBD1 (6 bases). From germline, CDR1 is FNHDT and CDR2 SITEND (reference sequence). V was shortened by 5 bases and J by 0 bases, with 10 bases between the two germline ends. The length of the CDR3 is 14 residues. The sequenced CDR3 bases are TGTGCCAGCAGGAGGGACATTAGTGCAGAA. The encoded protein is CASRRDISAE. The whole CDR3 reads CASRRDISAETLYF. Full variable domain (missing parts from reference TRBV19 and TRBJ2-3): GGIITQTPKFLIGQEGQKLTLKCQQNFNHDTMYWYRQDSGKGLRLIYYSITENDLQKGDLSEGYDASREKKSSFSLTVTSAQKNEMAVFLCASRRDISAETLYFGSGTRLTVL.

This clone was seen ten or more times. Gene names refer to mouse genes. Sequencing ends 4 residues short of the CDR3 end; the germline J gene provides the rest. The chain combines TRBV5 with TRBJ1-2; D is perhaps TRBD1 (6 bases). The V gene's germline CDR1 is LGHNA and CDR2 YNLKQL (reference sequence). The CDR3 length is 15 residues. With 0 bases removed from V and 0 bases from J, the gap between germline ends came to 8 bases. The sequenced CDR3 bases are TGTGCCAGCAGCCAAGATGGGACATCAAACTCC. Its protein is CASSQDGTSNS. The CDR3 in its entirety is CASSQDGTSNSDYTF.

This clone was observed a few times. Genes here carry mouse names. The read falls 4 residues short of the CDR3 end, and the missing part is taken from the germline J gene. The chain carries TRBV31 and TRBJ1-2; 7 nucleotides agree with TRBD1. Per the germline V gene, CDR1 is GKSSPN and CDR2 is SITVG. Unmatched junction bases numbered 4, after V lost 0 bases and J lost 3 bases. The CDR3 covers 14 residues. Incomplete CDR3 DNA: TGTGCCTGGAGTCTAGAGGGGGCGGACTCC. This encodes CAWSLEGADS. The whole CDR3 is CAWSLEGADSDYTF. Full variable domain (missing parts from reference TRBV31 and TRBJ1-2): AQTIHQWPVAEIKAVGSPLSLGCTIKGKSSPNLYWYWQATGGTLQQLFYSITVGQVESVVQLNLSASRPKDDQFILSTEKLLLSHSGFYLCAWSLEGADSDYTFGSGTRLLVI.

As concerns this clone: The gene names here belong to mouse. The missing CDR3 end, 4 residues past where the read stops, is filled in from the germline J gene. The chain carries TRBV1 and TRBJ1-1, with a tentative D call TRBD1 (6 bases). The germline V and J ends were trimmed by 3 bases and 4 bases, with 12 bases remaining between them. Germline lookup yields CDR1 NSQYPW and CDR2 LRSPGD (reference sequence). The length of the CDR3 is 14 residues. The covered CDR3 bases are TGCACCTGCAGTGCCTCAGGGGTGAGCACA. It encodes CTCSASGVST. The CDR3 reads in full as CTCSASGVSTEVFF. The full variable domain, rest sourced from reference TRBV1 and TRBJ1-1, is VTLLEQNPRWRLVPRGQAVNLRCILKNSQYPWMSWYQQDLQKQLQWLFTLRSPGDKEVKSLPGADYLATRVTDTELRLQVANMSQGRTLYCTCSASGVSTEVFFGKGTRLTVV.

This clone was picked up a small number of times. Gene names refer to mouse genes. The read finishes 4 residues shy of the CDR3 end, and the germline J gene is used to complete it. The chain is built from TRBV1 and TRBJ2-2; TRBD1 aligns across 7 bases. J was trimmed by 2 bases and V by 0 bases; bases with no gene match: 3. Germline CDR1 reads NSQYPW; CDR2 reads LRSPGD (reference sequence). CDR3 length: 16 residues. Incomplete CDR3 DNA: TGCACCTGCAGTGCAGATGGCAGGGGGAACACCGGG. Its translation: CTCSADGRGNTG. The whole CDR3 region reads CTCSADGRGNTGQLYF. Complete variable domain (other parts from reference TRBV1 and TRBJ2-2): VTLLEQNPRWRLVPRGQAVNLRCILKNSQYPWMSWYQQDLQKQLQWLFTLRSPGDKEVKSLPGADYLATRVTDTELRLQVANMSQGRTLYCTCSADGRGNTGQLYFGEGSKLTVL.

This clone was seen a handful of times. Gene names denote mouse genes. The read ends 4 residues early relative to the CDR3; the germline J gene fills the gap. The J gene is TRBJ1-1, the V gene TRBV5, with TRBD1 identical over 9 bases. The CDR3 is made up of 15 amino acids. V lost 4 bases and J lost 4; bases outside the gene matches: 7. Germline CDR1 is LGHNA and CDR2 is YNLKQL (reference sequence). The DNA read from the CDR3 is TGTGCCAGCAGCCCCCGGGGACAGGGCGGCACA. As protein: CASSPRGQGGT. In full, the CDR3 is CASSPRGQGGTEVFF.

This clone was counted only a few times. The germline and genes are mouse ones. The read finishes 4 residues shy of the CDR3 end, and the germline J gene is used to complete it. The genes are TRBV17 and TRBJ2-7; 10 positions match TRBD1. CDR1 is MNHDT, CDR2 YYDKIL, per germline. CDR3 length: 12 amino acids. V was pared by 8 bases and J by 3 bases, with 1 base of the junction left unmatched. The CDR3 DNA, read in part, is TGTGCTAGCGGGACAGGGGACTAT. Protein product: CASGTGDY. From start to end, the CDR3 is CASGTGDYEQYF.

About this clone: Gene and germline names: mouse. The DNA ends 4 residues before the CDR3 does, and the rest of the CDR3 is filled in from the germline J gene. The chain links TRBV19 to TRBJ2-3; the match to TRBD2 covers 9 bases. Germline CDR1 is FNHDT and CDR2 is SITEND (reference sequence). Trimming took 0 bases from V and 2 from J; bases not matched to a gene: 4. This CDR3 contains 16 residues. The CDR3 sequence is CASSIAHWGVAETLYF. The DNA read from the CDR3 is TGTGCCAGCAGTATAGCCCACTGGGGGGTTGCAGAA.

Notes on this clone: Germline and genes here are mouse. The observed sequence ends 4 residues before the CDR3 terminus, with the missing tail filled in from the germline J gene. The V gene is TRBV1, the J gene TRBJ2-7, with 12 bases aligning to TRBD1. Per germline, CDR1 NSQYPW and CDR2 LRSPGD (reference sequence). The CDR3 covers 17 residues. The covered CDR3 bases are TGCACCTGCAGTGCGTCGGGACAGGGGGCGTGGGGATAT. It translates to CTCSASGQGAWGY. The full CDR3 reads CTCSASGQGAWGYEQYF.

As for this clone: Mouse gene names and germline throughout. Read data end 4 residues before the CDR3 end; the end is taken from the germline J gene. The same CDR3 is also encoded by other DNA sequences in this sample. V and J are TRBV1 and TRBJ1-2; 9 bases line up with TRBD1. Per germline, CDR1 NSQYPW and CDR2 LRSPGD (reference sequence). The CDR3 is 14 amino acids. V gave up 4 bases and J gave up 3 bases; unmatched junction bases: 3. The CDR3: CTCSDRGRDSDYTF. The DNA read from the CDR3 is TGCACCTGCAGTGACAGGGGGCGAGACTCC.

The table lists this clone with a few counts. Genes and germline come from the mouse. The read falls 3 residues short of the CDR3 end, and the missing part is taken from the germline J gene. This rearrangement joins TRBV19 to TRBJ1-6, with D perhaps TRBD1 (5 bases). TRBJ1-6 falls under the ORF class, with uncertain function. Per the germline V gene, CDR1 is FNHDT and CDR2 is SITEND (reference sequence). Trimming shortened V by 2 bases and J by 0 bases, and 9 bases separated the two germline ends. The CDR3 is made up of 16 amino acids. The CDR3 region is CASSISDSSYNSPLYF. CDR3 DNA, as far as it was read: TGTGCCAGCAGTATTTCCGACAGTTCCTATAATTCGCCC.

This clone was detected ten times or more. The gene symbols are mouse symbols. The CDR3 end is not reached by the read, which stops 4 residues before it; the germline J gene fills it in. The chain uses TRBV17 and TRBJ2-5; 9 bases are a match to TRBD2. The germline V gene has CDR1 MNHDT and CDR2 YYDKIL. This CDR3 is built from 13 residues. CDR3 amino acids: CASSADWGDTQYF. CDR3 DNA (partial): TGTGCTAGCAGCGCGGACTGGGGAGAC.

To note about this clone: Gene names and germline refer to mouse. The CDR3 DNA, read in part, is TGTGCCAGCAGACCAGACTGGGGGGCCCAAGAC. Protein sequence: CASRPDWGAQD. The whole CDR3 sequence is CASRPDWGAQDTQYF. V is TRBV14 and J is TRBJ2-5; 10 bases match TRBD2. The CDR3 end is not reached by the read, which stops 4 residues before it; the germline J gene fills it in. V lost 5 bases to trimming and J lost 2 bases; unmatched junction nucleotides: 5. Germline CDR1 and CDR2: SGHDT and FRDEAV. This CDR3 comprises 15 residues.

This clone has more than one count but fewer than ten. All gene names here are mouse names. The read gets to within 3 residues of the CDR3 end, and the germline J gene fills in the rest. The chain employs TRBV5 and TRBJ1-6; D is unclear. TRBJ1-6 is an open reading frame, and its role is uncertain. The CDR3 has 16 amino acids. Germline V lookup: CDR1 LGHNA, CDR2 YNLKQL (reference sequence). V was shortened by 0 bases and J by 4 bases, with 10 bases between the two germline ends. The DNA read from the CDR3 is TGTGCCAGCAGCCAAGATCCCCGCAGGTATAATTCGCCC. It codes for CASSQDPRRYNSP. The CDR3 reads in full as CASSQDPRRYNSPLYF.

This clone was picked up a small number of times. These gene names are mouse names. The missing CDR3 end, 4 residues past where the read stops, is filled in from the germline J gene. The J gene is TRBJ2-2, the V gene TRBV5, with 10 bases fitting TRBD2. This CDR3 contains 16 residues. Trimming cost V 4 bases and J 2 bases; bases outside gene matches: 4. CDR1 is LGHNA, CDR2 YNLKQL, per germline (reference sequence). The CDR3 region is CASSPTGGRNTGQLYF. Incomplete CDR3 DNA: TGTGCCAGCAGCCCGACTGGGGGGAGGAACACCGGG.

On this clone itself: The germline and genes are mouse ones. The DNA ends 4 residues before the CDR3 does, and the rest of the CDR3 is filled in from the germline J gene. The chain combines TRBV3 with TRBJ2-1, with D perhaps matching TRBD2 (6 bases). CDR1 and CDR2 (germline): SNHLY, FYNGKV (reference sequence). V lost 1 base and J 0 bases, leaving 13 bases between the germline ends. The CDR3 loop spans 17 amino acids. CDR3 DNA, as far as it was read: TGTGCCAGCAGCTTAGAGGGTGGGGGATATAACTATGCT. It is translated as CASSLEGGGYNYA. The whole CDR3 sequence is CASSLEGGGYNYAEQFF.

This clone has just a few counts. Here the gene names and germline are mouse. The DNA ends 4 residues before the CDR3 does, and the rest of the CDR3 is filled in from the germline J gene. This chain joins TRBV31 and TRBJ2-5; 9 bases match TRBD1. Germline CDR1 GKSSPN, CDR2 SITVG. This CDR3 has 13 amino acids. This CDR3 reads CAWSRTGEDTQYF. The sequenced part of the CDR3 DNA is TGTGCCTGGAGCCGGACAGGGGAAGAC.